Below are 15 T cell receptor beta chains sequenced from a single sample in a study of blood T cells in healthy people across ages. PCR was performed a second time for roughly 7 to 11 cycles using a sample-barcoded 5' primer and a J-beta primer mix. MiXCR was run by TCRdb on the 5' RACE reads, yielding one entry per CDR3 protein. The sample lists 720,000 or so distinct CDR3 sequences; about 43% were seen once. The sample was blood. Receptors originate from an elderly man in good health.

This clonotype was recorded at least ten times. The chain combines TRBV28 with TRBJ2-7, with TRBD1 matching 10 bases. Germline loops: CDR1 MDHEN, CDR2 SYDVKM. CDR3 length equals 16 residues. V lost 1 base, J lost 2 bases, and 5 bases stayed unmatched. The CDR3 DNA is TGTGCCAGCAGTTTATATACCGGGACAGGGGCCTACGAGCAGTACTTC. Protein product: CASSLYTGTGAYEQYF.

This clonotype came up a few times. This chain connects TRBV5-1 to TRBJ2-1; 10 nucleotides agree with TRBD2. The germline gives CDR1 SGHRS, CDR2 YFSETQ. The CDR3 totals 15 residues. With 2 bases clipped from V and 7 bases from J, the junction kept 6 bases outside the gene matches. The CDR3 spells CASSFTSGTPNEQFF. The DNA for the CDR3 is TGCGCCAGCAGCTTCACTAGCGGGACTCCTAATGAGCAGTTCTTC.

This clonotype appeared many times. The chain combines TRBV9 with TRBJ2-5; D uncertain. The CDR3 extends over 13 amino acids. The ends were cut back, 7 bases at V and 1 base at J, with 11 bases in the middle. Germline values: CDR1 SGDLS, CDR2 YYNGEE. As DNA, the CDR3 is TGTGCCAGCGGACCGGGCTTCCAAGAGACCCAGTACTTC. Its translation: CASGPGFQETQYF.

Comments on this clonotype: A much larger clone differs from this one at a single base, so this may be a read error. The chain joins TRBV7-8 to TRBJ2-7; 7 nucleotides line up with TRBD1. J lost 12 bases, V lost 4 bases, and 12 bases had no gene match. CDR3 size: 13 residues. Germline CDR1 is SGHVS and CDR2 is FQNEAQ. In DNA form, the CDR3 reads TGTGCCAGCAGCTGGGACAGCCAAGAGACCCGGTACTTC. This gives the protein CASSWDSQETRYF.

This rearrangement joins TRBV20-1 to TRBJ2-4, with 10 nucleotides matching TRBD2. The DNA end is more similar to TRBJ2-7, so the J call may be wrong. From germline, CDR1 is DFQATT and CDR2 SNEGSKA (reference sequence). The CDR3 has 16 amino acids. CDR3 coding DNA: TGCAGTGCTAGAGTAGCGGGAGGCCCCCTCGGATACGAGCAGTACTTC. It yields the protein CSARVAGGPLGYEQYF.

CDR3 in DNA: TGTGCCTGGAGGGACAGGGGGACCGGGGAGCTGTTTTTT. Translation: CAWRDRGTGELFF. The chain joins TRBV30 to TRBJ2-2; TRBD1 matches at 10 bases. V gave up 3 bases and J gave up 5 bases; unmatched junction bases: 0. CDR1 and CDR2 from the germline V gene are GTSNPN and SVGIG (reference sequence). CDR3 size: 13 residues.

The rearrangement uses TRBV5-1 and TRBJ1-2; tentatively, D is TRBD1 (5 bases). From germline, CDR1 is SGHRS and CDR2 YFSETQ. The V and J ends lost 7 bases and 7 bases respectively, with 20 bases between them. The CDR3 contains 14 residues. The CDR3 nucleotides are TGCGCCAGCGGGAGGGGCGAGCAAAGCAGTGGCTACACCTTC. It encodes CASGRGEQSSGYTF.

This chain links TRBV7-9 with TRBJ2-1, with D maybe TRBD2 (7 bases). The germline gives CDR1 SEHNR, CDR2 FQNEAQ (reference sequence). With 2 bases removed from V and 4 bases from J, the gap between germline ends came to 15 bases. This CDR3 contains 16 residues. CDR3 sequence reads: CASSLSRGAGYNEQFF. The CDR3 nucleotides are TGTGCCAGCAGCTTATCCCGGGGGGCTGGTTACAATGAGCAGTTCTTC.

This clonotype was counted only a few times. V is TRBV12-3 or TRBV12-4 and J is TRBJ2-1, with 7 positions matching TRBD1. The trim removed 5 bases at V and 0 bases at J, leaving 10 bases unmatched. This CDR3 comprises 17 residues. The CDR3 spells CASSPFSGTVSYNEQFF. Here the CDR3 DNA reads TGTGCCAGCAGTCCTTTCTCCGGGACAGTCTCCTACAATGAGCAGTTCTTC.

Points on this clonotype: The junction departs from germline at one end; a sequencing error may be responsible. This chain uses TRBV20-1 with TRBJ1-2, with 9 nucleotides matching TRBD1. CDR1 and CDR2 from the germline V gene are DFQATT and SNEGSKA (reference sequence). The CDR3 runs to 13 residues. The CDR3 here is CSVDTGGGYVYTF. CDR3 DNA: TGCAGTGTTGATACAGGGGGCGGGTATGTCTACACCTTC.

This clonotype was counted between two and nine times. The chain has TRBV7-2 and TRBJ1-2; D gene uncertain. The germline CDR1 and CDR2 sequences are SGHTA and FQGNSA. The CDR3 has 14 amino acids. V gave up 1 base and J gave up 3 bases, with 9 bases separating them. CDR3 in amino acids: CASSLEPGYYGYTF. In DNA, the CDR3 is TGTGCCAGCAGCTTAGAACCAGGCTACTATGGCTACACCTTC.

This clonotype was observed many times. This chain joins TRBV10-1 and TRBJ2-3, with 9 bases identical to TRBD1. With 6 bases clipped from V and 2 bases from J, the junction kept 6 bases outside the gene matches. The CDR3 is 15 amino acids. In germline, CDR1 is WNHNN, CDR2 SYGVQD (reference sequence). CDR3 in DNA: TGCGCCAGCAGCCGGGGACAGGGTTTCACAGATACGCAGTATTTT. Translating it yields CASSRGQGFTDTQYF.

DNA for the CDR3: TGTGCCAGCAGTTACGAAGTGGGGGCCGGGGAGCTGTTTTTT. It translates to CASSYEVGAGELFF. The V and J genes are TRBV6-6 and TRBJ2-2, with D perhaps given as TRBD1 or TRBD2 (5 bases each). The V end lost 2 bases, the J end lost 6 bases, and 10 bases lay between the germline ends. Looked up from germline, CDR1 is MNHNY and CDR2 is SVGAGI (reference sequence). The CDR3 loop spans 14 amino acids.

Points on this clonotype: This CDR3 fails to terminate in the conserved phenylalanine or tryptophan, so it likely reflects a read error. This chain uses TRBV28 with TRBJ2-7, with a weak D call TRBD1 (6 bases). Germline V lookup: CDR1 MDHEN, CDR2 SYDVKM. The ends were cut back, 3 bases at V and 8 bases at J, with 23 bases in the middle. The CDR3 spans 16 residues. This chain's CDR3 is CASSFSGAIGALKQYI. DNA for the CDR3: TGTGCCAGCAGTTTTTCAGGGGCCATAGGGGCTCTGAAGCAGTACATC.

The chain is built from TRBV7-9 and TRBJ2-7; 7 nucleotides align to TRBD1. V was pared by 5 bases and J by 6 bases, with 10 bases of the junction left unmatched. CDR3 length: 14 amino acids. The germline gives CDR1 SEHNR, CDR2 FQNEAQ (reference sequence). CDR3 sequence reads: CASSIPGTVTEQYF. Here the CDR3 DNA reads TGTGCCAGCAGCATTCCCGGGACAGTAACCGAGCAGTACTTC.